The 32 T cell receptor beta chains listed next were all sequenced from one sample in a study of T cell repertoires in cytomegalovirus infection. TCRdb re-called the reads with MiXCR, one entry per CDR3 protein. The sample yields fewer than 200,000 distinct CDR3 sequences, 9.5% seen once. Sequencing was done on a sample of PBMCs. The receptors shown here come from a human donor in good health (CMV status not recorded). Some clones in this sample may be carry-over from other donors' samples.

This clonotype was detected ten times or more. This chain connects TRBV28 to TRBJ2-1; maybe TRBD2 (6 bases). Trimming cost V 6 bases and J 5 bases, with 20 bases left between them. From germline, CDR1 is MDHEN and CDR2 SYDVKM. The CDR3 is 16 residues long. The CDR3 is CASRLTPGLGNNEQFF. In DNA, the CDR3 is TGTGCCAGCAGATTAACACCGGGACTTGGAAACAATGAGCAGTTCTTC. Filled out from reference TRBV28 and TRBJ2-1, the complete variable domain reads DVKVTQSSRYLVKRTGEKVFLECVQDMDHENMFWYRQDPGLGLRLIYFSYDVKMKEKGDIPEGYSVSREKKERFSLILESASTNQTSMYLCASRLTPGLGNNEQFFGPGTRLTVL.

This clonotype occurred many times. V gene TRBV18 combines with J gene TRBJ1-2; no reliable D call. The V and J ends lost 3 bases and 0 bases respectively, with 5 bases between them. The CDR3 is made up of 13 amino acids. The V gene's germline CDR1 is KGHSH and CDR2 LQKENI. The CDR3: CASSPEANYGYTF. Here the CDR3 DNA reads TGTGCCAGCTCACCCGAAGCTAACTATGGCTACACCTTC.

V and J are TRBV10-3 and TRBJ2-4, with 10 bases aligning to TRBD2. The germline V gene has CDR1 ENHRY and CDR2 SYGVKD. V dropped 4 bases and J dropped 5; count of bases not matched to a gene: 5. CDR3 size: 15 residues. CDR3 DNA sequence: TGTGCCATCAGTGTCCTAGCGGGGGAACAAAACATTCAGTACTTC. Translated: CAISVLAGEQNIQYF.

In this sample, this clonotype turned up many times. The chain has TRBV6-2 or TRBV6-3 and TRBJ2-6, with TRBD1 matching 10 bases. The CDR3 is 18 amino acids. CDR1 is MNHEY and CDR2 is SVGEGT in the germline V gene. Germline trimming cut 5 bases from V and 0 bases from J; bases unmatched to any gene: 7. CDR3 sequence (DNA): TGTGCCAGCAGTACCTGGACAGGGGGTAGCTCTGGGGCCAACGTCCTGACTTTC. Residues: CASSTWTGGSSGANVLTF.

Comment on this clonotype: A junction end diverges from the germline sequence, so it may reflect a read error. CDR3 in amino acids: CASSTPFGQPIF. The DNA of the CDR3 is TGTGCCAGCAGCACCCCGTTCGGACAGCCGATTTTT. The chain couples TRBV5-8 to TRBJ1-4; D is possibly TRBD1 (6 bases). The CDR3 spans 12 residues. Per the germline V gene, CDR1 is SGHTS and CDR2 is YDEGEE.

This clonotype has only a few counts. Possible read error: a much larger clone is one base away. The chain links TRBV28 to TRBJ1-5, with a weak D call TRBD1 (5 bases). Trimming left V 6 bases short and J 4 bases short, with 10 bases between. The V gene's germline CDR1 is MDHEN and CDR2 SYDVKM. The length of the CDR3 is 13 residues. The CDR3 DNA reads as TGTGCCAGCAGCCATGACAGAAATCAGCCCCAGCATTTT. This translates into CASSHDRNQPQHF.

This clonotype was counted between two and nine times. The gene calls are TRBV6-1 and TRBJ1-1; D is unresolved. This CDR3 contains 17 residues. Trimming stripped 3 bases from V and 6 bases from J, with 23 bases between. From germline, CDR1 is MNHNS and CDR2 SASEGT. CDR3 protein: CASSDIGQKDWMPEAFF. In nucleotides, the CDR3 is TGTGCCAGCAGTGATATAGGCCAGAAGGATTGGATGCCTGAAGCTTTCTTT.

This clonotype was seen ten or more times. The gene calls are TRBV7-9 and TRBJ2-3; 8 bases map to TRBD1. The CDR3 covers 15 residues. Germline-derived CDR1 and CDR2 are SEHNR and FQNEAQ (reference sequence). With 1 base clipped from V and 2 bases from J, the junction kept 2 bases outside the gene matches. In DNA, the CDR3 is TGTGCCAGCAGCTTAGAGGGACAGGCCACAGATACGCAGTATTTT. Its translation: CASSLEGQATDTQYF. Using reference TRBV7-9 and TRBJ2-3 for the parts outside the CDR3, the full variable domain is DTGVSQNPRHKITKRGQNVTFRCDPISEHNRLYWYRQTLGQGPEFLTYFQNEAQLEKSRLLSDRFSAERPKGSFSTLEIQRTEQGDSAMYLCASSLEGQATDTQYFGPGTRLTVL.

The J gene is TRBJ2-7, the V gene TRBV10-3; D gene uncertain. The CDR3 runs 13 residues. Deletions cut 10 bases from V and 0 bases from J, with 13 bases between. The germline gives CDR1 ENHRY, CDR2 SYGVKD. CDR3 sequence reads: CASADRDSYEQYF. The CDR3 coding sequence is TGTGCCAGTGCGGACCGAGACTCCTACGAGCAGTACTTC.

The chain couples TRBV9 to TRBJ1-1; D is undetermined. Trimming pared 0 bases from V and 0 bases from J, leaving 9 bases between. CDR3 length: 15 residues. Germline CDR1 reads SGDLS; CDR2 reads YYNGEE. This chain's CDR3 is CASSVGNSMNTEAFF. The CDR3, as DNA: TGTGCCAGCAGCGTAGGAAACAGCATGAACACTGAAGCTTTCTTT.

This clonotype was observed at least ten times. The genes are TRBV4-3 and TRBJ1-1; D is unclear. V was pared by 0 bases and J by 11 bases, with 13 bases between. The germline CDR1 and CDR2 sequences are LGHNA and YSLEER. The CDR3 extends over 13 amino acids. Here the CDR3 DNA reads TGCGCCAGCAGCCAAGATATATCGGGTAGGGCTTTCTTT. Its protein product is CASSQDISGRAFF.

The chain is built from TRBV12-5 and TRBJ1-2; the D gene is possibly TRBD1 (6 bases). This CDR3 is 13 amino acids long. Trimming removed 1 base from V and 4 bases from J, with 7 bases in between. CDR1 is LGHNT, CDR2 FRNRAP, per germline. The CDR3 coding sequence is TGTGCTAGTGGTTTGGGCAGGGGCTATGGCTACACCTTC. The encoded protein is CASGLGRGYGYTF.

This clonotype occurred many times. J is TRBJ2-7 and V is TRBV18; the match to TRBD2 covers 11 bases. Per germline, CDR1 KGHSH and CDR2 LQKENI. The junction had 4 bases not matched to a gene; V was cut back by 2 bases and J by 7 bases. The CDR3 extends over 14 amino acids. CDR3 nucleotides: TGTGCCAGCTCACCATCGCTAGCGGGAGGTGAGCAGTACTTC. Translating it yields CASSPSLAGGEQYF.

This clonotype was counted between two and nine times. The chain has TRBV15 and TRBJ2-1; 8 bases line up with TRBD2. The germline V gene has CDR1 LNHNV and CDR2 YYDKDF (reference sequence). V lost 4 bases and J lost 6; bases outside the gene matches: 5. This CDR3 is 14 amino acids long. CDR3 region: CATSTLAGRNEQFF. In nucleotides, the CDR3 is TGTGCCACCAGCACCTTAGCGGGACGCAATGAGCAGTTCTTC.

The rearrangement joins TRBV6-2 or TRBV6-3 to TRBJ1-4; D uncertain. V was cut by 6 bases and J by 0 bases, with 14 bases left in between. Germline V CDR1 and CDR2: MNHEY, SVGEGT. The CDR3 has 16 residues. CDR3 nucleotide sequence: TGTGCCAGCAGACCCCTGGATACATCAACTAATGAAAAACTGTTTTTT. This gives the protein CASRPLDTSTNEKLFF.

The chain joins TRBV28 to TRBJ2-2; D perhaps matches TRBD2 (6 bases). CDR1 is MDHEN and CDR2 is SYDVKM in the germline V gene. Trimming took off 3 bases at V and 1 base at J, with 9 bases between the two ends. CDR3 size: 15 residues. The CDR3 loop is CASSFRGMNTGELFF. The CDR3 DNA is TGTGCCAGCAGTTTCCGGGGGATGAACACCGGGGAGCTGTTTTTT.

The chain uses TRBV7-4 and TRBJ1-3; no clear D. The CDR3 is made up of 18 amino acids. V lost 3 bases and J lost 8, with 26 bases in between. CDR1 SGHVT and CDR2 SQSDAQ come from the germline V gene. Written as DNA, the CDR3 is TGTGCCAGCAGCTTTAAAGGGAACGAGACGAATCCCGGGTACACCATATATTTT. This translates into CASSFKGNETNPGYTIYF.

This clonotype was seen repeatedly, ten times or more. The gene calls are TRBV7-6 and TRBJ2-3; 9 bases are shared with TRBD2. CDR3 length: 18 residues. Germline loops: CDR1 SGHVS, CDR2 FNYEAQ. J lost 5 bases, V lost 5 bases, and 17 bases had no gene match. CDR3 coding DNA: TGTGCCAGCAGCCCTAGGGGTATTGGCGGGAGGGCCGGAGATACGCAGTATTTT. It encodes CASSPRGIGGRAGDTQYF.

The chain links TRBV29-1 to TRBJ2-1; D unresolved. Trimming took 6 bases from V and 2 from J, leaving 8 bases between them. Per germline, CDR1 SQVTM and CDR2 ANQGSEA. This CDR3 spans 12 amino acids. The CDR3 loop reads CSVKGTYNEQFF. CDR3 nucleotides: TGCAGCGTGAAAGGGACCTACAATGAGCAGTTCTTC.

The rearrangement joins TRBV9 to TRBJ2-1, with TRBD2 identical over 11 bases. Per the germline V gene, CDR1 is SGDLS and CDR2 is YYNGEE. This CDR3 spans 16 amino acids. Trimming at V came to 0 bases and at J to 4 bases, leaving 3 bases not matched to a gene. CDR3 nucleotides: TGTGCCAGCAGCGTAGGGGGACTAGCGGTTTACAATGAGCAGTTCTTC. This codes for CASSVGGLAVYNEQFF.

This sequence joins TRBV4-3 and TRBJ2-7; no reliable D call. The V end lost 2 bases, the J end lost 4 bases, and 15 bases lay between the germline ends. This CDR3 comprises 15 residues. Germline V gene data show CDR1 as LGHNA and CDR2 as YSLEER. CDR3 bases: TGCGCCAGCAGCCAAACGACATTGCGTCTTTACGAGCAGTACTTC. Its translation: CASSQTTLRLYEQYF.

This clonotype was found many times. V is TRBV7-9 and J is TRBJ1-2, with 8 bases aligning to TRBD1. This CDR3 spans 14 amino acids. V was pared by 6 bases and J by 4 bases, with 7 bases of the junction left unmatched. Germline V CDR1 and CDR2: SEHNR, FQNEAQ (reference sequence). The CDR3 region has the DNA TGTGCCAGCAGTGGACAGGGCGACGGCTATGGCTACACCTTC. The encoded protein is CASSGQGDGYGYTF.

This clonotype has only a few counts. CDR3 nucleotides: TGTGCCAGCAGCTTAGGGAGACAGAATTCACCCCTCCACTTT. This translates into CASSLGRQNSPLHF. The chain has TRBV11-2 and TRBJ1-6, with D possibly TRBD1 on 5 matching bases. Germline CDR1 SGHAT, CDR2 FQNNGV. With 1 base removed from V and 7 bases from J, the gap between germline ends came to 8 bases. This CDR3 is built from 14 residues. Full variable domain (rest looked up from reference TRBV11-2 and TRBJ1-6): EAGVAQSPRYKIIEKRQSVAFWCNPISGHATLYWYQQILGQGPKLLIQFQNNGVVDDSQLPKDRFSAERLKGVDSTLKIQPAKLEDSAVYLCASSLGRQNSPLHFGNGTRLTVT.

This clonotype was counted a few times. The V gene is TRBV4-1, the J gene TRBJ2-7; TRBD1 might be the D (5 bases). Trimming shortened V by 8 bases and J by 0 bases, and 17 bases separated the two germline ends. The CDR3 extends over 15 amino acids. Germline V gene data show CDR1 as MGHRA and CDR2 as YSYEKL. The CDR3 bases are TGCGCCAGCGGTAAGACCCACAGGAGCTCCTACGAGCAGTACTTC. It specifies CASGKTHRSSYEQYF.

This clonotype was detected many times. Written as DNA, the CDR3 is TGCAGTGCTTCGCCCTCCGGGCCCCAGGGTCGGGATGGCTACACCTTC. Translating it yields CSASPSGPQGRDGYTF. The rearrangement links TRBV20-1 to TRBJ1-2; a weak D match, TRBD1 (5 bases). The CDR3 has 16 residues. Trimming removed 5 bases from V and 6 bases from J, with 25 bases in between. CDR1 is DFQATT and CDR2 is SNEGSKA in the germline V gene (reference sequence).

At least ten counts were recorded for this clonotype. The chain joins TRBV6-1 to TRBJ1-5; 9 nucleotides match TRBD1. Per the germline V gene, CDR1 is MNHNS and CDR2 is SASEGT. Germline trimming cut 5 bases from V and 6 bases from J; bases unmatched to any gene: 5. This CDR3 comprises 14 residues. The CDR3 protein is CASSSGTGSQPQHF. For the CDR3, the DNA is TGTGCCAGCAGTTCGGGGACAGGGAGTCAGCCCCAGCATTTT.

Ten or more counts support this clonotype. This chain connects TRBV28 to TRBJ2-3, with 7 bases lining up with TRBD1. The junction had 7 bases not matched to a gene; V was cut back by 2 bases and J by 2 bases. CDR3 size: 16 residues. From germline, CDR1 is MDHEN and CDR2 SYDVKM. The CDR3 DNA reads TGTGCCAGCAGTTTAAGGGGGACAGACTACACAGATACGCAGTATTTT. Encoded protein: CASSLRGTDYTDTQYF.

This clonotype was seen a handful of times. The chain uses TRBV12-3 or TRBV12-4 and TRBJ2-1; 9 bases align to TRBD2. Unmatched junction bases numbered 3, after V lost 3 bases and J lost 3 bases. This CDR3 is 15 amino acids long. The CDR3 here is CASSLRRGGYNEQFF. For the CDR3, the DNA is TGTGCCAGCAGTTTGAGGCGGGGGGGCTACAATGAGCAGTTCTTC.

This clonotype was picked up many times. J is TRBJ2-1 and V is TRBV19; 8 bases map to TRBD2. The V and J ends lost 2 bases and 0 bases, in that order; junction bases with no gene match: 12. The length of the CDR3 is 19 residues. Looked up from germline, CDR1 is LNHDA and CDR2 is SQIVND (reference sequence). The CDR3 loop reads CASSIRGTGGTSSYNEQFF. The CDR3 bases are TGTGCCAGTAGTATACGCGGGACGGGGGGGACCAGCTCCTACAATGAGCAGTTCTTC.

This clonotype has a handful of counts. The rearrangement links TRBV4-3 to TRBJ1-2, with TRBD1 matching over 7 bases. Germline CDR1 is LGHNA and CDR2 is YSLEER. Trimming took 0 bases from V and 7 from J; bases not matched to a gene: 5. The CDR3 length is 14 residues. The CDR3 region has the DNA TGCGCCAGCAGCCAAGAGAAGGGGGCGCGTGGCTACACCTTC. It yields the protein CASSQEKGARGYTF.

This clonotype was recorded many times. V usage is TRBV15 and J usage is TRBJ2-5; 13 positions match TRBD2. With V trimmed by 3 bases and J by 1 base, 14 bases remained unmatched. Germline V lookup: CDR1 LNHNV, CDR2 YYDKDF (reference sequence). This CDR3 has 20 residues. CDR3 nucleotide sequence: TGTGCCACCAGCAGCCTTGCAGGGACTAGCGGGAAAAGGGTCCAAGAGACCCAGTACTTC. This encodes CATSSLAGTSGKRVQETQYF.

This clonotype was detected a few times. The J gene is TRBJ2-7, the V gene TRBV6-4; D remains unclear. This CDR3 is 12 amino acids long. Per the germline V gene, CDR1 is MRHNA and CDR2 is SNTAGT. Between the trimmed V and J ends, which lost 9 bases and 0 bases, there was a span of 9 bases. This CDR3 is CAREDPSYEQYF. CDR3 in DNA: TGTGCCAGAGAGGACCCCTCCTACGAGCAGTACTTC.